This T cell receptor beta chain was captured in a study of cytomegalovirus exposure and HLA in healthy donors. Study in general: Researchers previously reported finding roughly 120 million unique TCR beta sequences from about 200 million T cells.

The CDR3 spans 13 residues. V was shortened by 5 bases and J by 7 bases, with 14 bases between the two germline ends. The germline CDR1 and CDR2 sequences are SGHVS and FNYEAQ. Comment on this clone: No antigen is known for it.

Overall study findings and caveats: Highly shared sequence variants in one cluster were likely a sequencing artifact.

With 60 Vbeta and 13 Jbeta primers, the PCR was carried out. The method was immunoSEQ multiplex PCR; TCRdb's version includes in-frame clones alone and lacks a portion of them. Found here are some 190,000 clones, roughly 77% of them singletons; the top ten hold 1.6%. The source is a woman between 45 and 65 years old in good health and CMV-seronegative. Input material: PBMCs. This chain uses TRBV7-6 with TRBJ1-1; perhaps TRBD1 as D (6 bases). The CDR3 DNA sequence: TGTGCCAGCAGCCCCGGGGGGCCAAGTGAAGCTTTCTTT. Its protein product is CASSPGGPSEAFF.